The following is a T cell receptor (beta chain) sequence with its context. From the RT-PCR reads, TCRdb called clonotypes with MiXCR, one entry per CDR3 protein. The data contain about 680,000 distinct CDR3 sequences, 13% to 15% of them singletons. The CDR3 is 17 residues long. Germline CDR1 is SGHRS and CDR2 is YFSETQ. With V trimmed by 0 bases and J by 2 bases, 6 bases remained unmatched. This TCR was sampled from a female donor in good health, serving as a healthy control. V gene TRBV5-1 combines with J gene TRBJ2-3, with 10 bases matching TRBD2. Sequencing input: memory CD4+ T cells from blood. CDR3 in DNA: TGCGCCAGCAGCTTGGGCACTAGCGGGACCAACACAGATACGCAGTATTTT. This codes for CASSLGTSGTNTDTQYF.